Each of the 25 T cell receptor beta chains below was sequenced from the same sample in a study of blood T cell repertoires in COVID-19. TCRdb's table, derived via immunoSEQ multiplex PCR, lists solely in-frame clones and lacks some. Altogether 55,000 or so clones are present, around nine tenths being singletons, with the ten largest covering 8.5%. The sequencing sample was made of peripheral blood. All receptors come from a man in his sixties with active COVID-19.

The rearrangement joins TRBV9 to TRBJ2-3; TRBD2 matches at 8 bases. V shed 0 bases and J 1 base; nucleotides not matched to a gene: 10. The CDR3 length is 18 residues. CDR1 is SGDLS and CDR2 is YYNGEE in the germline V gene. Here the CDR3 reads CASSVALSGRAGTDTQYF. DNA for the CDR3: TGTGCCAGCAGCGTAGCTTTAAGCGGGAGAGCGGGCACAGATACGCAGTATTTT. Based on the CDR3 plus reference TRBV9 and TRBJ2-3, the full variable domain is DSGVTQTPKHLITATGQRVTLRCSPRSGDLSVYWYQQSLDQGLQFLIQYYNGEERAKGNILERFSAQQFPDLHSELNLSSLELGDSALYFCASSVALSGRAGTDTQYFGPGTRLTVL.

The chain has TRBV6-6 and TRBJ2-3; 8 nucleotides match TRBD2. The CDR3 totals 14 residues. Looked up from germline, CDR1 is MNHNY and CDR2 is SVGAGI (reference sequence). The V segment lost 8 bases and the J segment 1 base; nucleotides outside the gene matches: 5. The CDR3 region has the DNA TGTGCCAGCTACGGCGGGGGGCGCACAGATACGCAGTATTTT. Encoded protein: CASYGGGRTDTQYF.

J is TRBJ2-7 and V is TRBV6-2 or TRBV6-3; a possible D gene is TRBD1 (6 bases). This CDR3 has 12 residues. V shed 5 bases and J shed 3 bases, with 8 bases lying between them. In germline, CDR1 is MNHEY, CDR2 SVGEGT. The CDR3 DNA follows: TGTGCCAGCAGTAAACAGGGCTACGAGCAGTACTTC. The encoded protein is CASSKQGYEQYF.

This clone was seen a single time. The chain couples TRBV18 to TRBJ2-7; possible D gene TRBD2, 5 bases. CDR1 is KGHSH, CDR2 LQKENI, per germline. The CDR3 covers 15 residues. Deletions cut 4 bases from V and 3 bases from J, with 16 bases between. This CDR3 reads CASSRVGIRGYEQYF. CDR3 nucleotide sequence: TGTGCCAGCTCACGGGTCGGGATTCGAGGCTACGAGCAGTACTTC.

V and J are TRBV18 and TRBJ2-4, with 7 positions matching TRBD2. Looked up from germline, CDR1 is KGHSH and CDR2 is LQKENI. V lost 1 base and J lost 5; bases outside the gene matches: 8. This CDR3 has 16 residues. The chain's CDR3 is CASSPLAGIPQNIQYF. The CDR3 nucleotides are TGTGCCAGCTCACCACTAGCGGGCATACCCCAAAACATTCAGTACTTC.

The chain joins TRBV10-2 to TRBJ2-7; 8 nucleotides align to TRBD2. From germline, CDR1 is WSHSY and CDR2 SAAADI. The CDR3 has 14 residues. J lost 4 bases, V lost 7 bases, and 9 bases had no gene match. CDR3 in amino acids: CASTPGLGGYEQYF. The CDR3 DNA is TGCGCCAGCACTCCGGGACTAGGAGGGTACGAGCAGTACTTC.

J is TRBJ2-7 and V is TRBV9; TRBD2 aligns across 7 bases. The CDR3 totals 15 residues. The trim removed 7 bases at V and 0 bases at J, leaving 10 bases unmatched. Germline V gives CDR1 SGDLS, CDR2 YYNGEE. CDR3 loop: CASDSGIAGSYEQYF. The CDR3 DNA reads TGTGCCAGCGATTCCGGTATAGCGGGCTCCTACGAGCAGTACTTC.

In this sample, this clone turned up once. V gene TRBV19 combines with J gene TRBJ1-2, with unresolved D. The CDR3 totals 16 residues. Trimming cost V 5 bases and J 4 bases, with 20 bases left between them. CDR1 LNHDA and CDR2 SQIVND come from the germline V gene (reference sequence). As DNA, the CDR3 is TGTGCCAGTAGTCCTAAACGGCGGGGTTACCTCTATGGCTACACCTTC. Its translation: CASSPKRRGYLYGYTF.

The CDR3 coding sequence is TGTGCCAGCAGCGCCTGGGACAACCAAGAGACCCAGTACTTC. Its protein product is CASSAWDNQETQYF. The rearrangement uses TRBV9 and TRBJ2-5; a possible D gene is TRBD1 (6 bases). Deletions cut 3 bases from V and 0 bases from J, with 9 bases between. This CDR3 comprises 14 residues. CDR1 and CDR2 from the germline V gene are SGDLS and YYNGEE.

The chain joins TRBV5-1 to TRBJ2-1; 14 nucleotides line up with TRBD2. The V gene end was trimmed by 7 bases and the J gene end by 6 bases; junction bases not matched to a gene: 30. This CDR3 has 23 amino acids. The germline gives CDR1 SGHRS, CDR2 YFSETQ. The CDR3 region is CASRKGYHGVTLWGLAGVNEQFF. The CDR3 DNA is TGCGCCAGCCGCAAGGGGTATCATGGTGTAACATTGTGGGGACTAGCGGGAGTCAATGAGCAGTTCTTC.

J is TRBJ1-1 and V is TRBV5-1; 7 bases align to TRBD1. Germline V gene lookup returns CDR1 SGHRS and CDR2 YFSETQ. The CDR3 runs to 14 residues. The ends lost 4 bases at V and 0 bases at J; junction bases unmatched: 3. The chain's CDR3 is CASSVTGMNTEAFF. CDR3 bases: TGCGCCAGCAGCGTGACAGGGATGAACACTGAAGCTTTCTTT.

The chain has TRBV27 and TRBJ2-6, with a possible D match to TRBD1 (6 bases). The germline V gene encodes CDR1 MNHEY and CDR2 SMNVEV (reference sequence). CDR3 length equals 15 residues. V was clipped by 3 bases and J by 2 bases, with 8 bases between them. CDR3 nucleotide sequence: TGTGCCAGCAGTTTCTGGGACACTGGGGCCAACGTCCTGACTTTC. Protein: CASSFWDTGANVLTF.

This chain uses TRBV19 with TRBJ2-5; the D gene is possibly TRBD2 (6 bases). CDR1 and CDR2 (germline): LNHDA, SQIVND (reference sequence). V was cut by 7 bases and J by 5 bases, with 14 bases left in between. The CDR3 covers 13 residues. The CDR3 nucleotides read TGTGCCAGTACACCCGGGGGACGGGAGACCCAGTACTTC. It specifies CASTPGGRETQYF.

V is TRBV5-1 and J is TRBJ2-1, with 11 bases aligning to TRBD2. This CDR3 spans 16 amino acids. Germline assignment: CDR1 SGHRS and CDR2 YFSETQ. The J segment lost 3 bases and the V segment lost 7 bases, leaving 9 bases of the junction unmatched. DNA for the CDR3: TGCGCCAGCGATGTCCTTAGCGGGAGGGACTACAATGAGCAGTTCTTC. It translates to CASDVLSGRDYNEQFF.

This clone was seen more than once but under ten times. The chain couples TRBV4-1 to TRBJ1-5, with D hard to call. V lost 3 bases and J 4 bases, leaving 7 bases between the germline ends. The germline V gene has CDR1 MGHRA and CDR2 YSYEKL. The CDR3 covers 13 residues. The CDR3 sequence is CASSHIENQPQHF. In DNA form, the CDR3 reads TGCGCCAGCAGCCATATAGAGAATCAGCCCCAGCATTTT.

The chain recombines TRBV2 with TRBJ2-5; the D gene is possibly TRBD1 (5 bases). CDR1 and CDR2 (germline): SNHLY, FYNNEI. V gave up 11 bases and J gave up 1 base, with 20 bases separating them. The CDR3 sequence is 15 residues long. CDR3 region: CACYALDSRQETQYF. CDR3 sequence (DNA): TGTGCCTGCTACGCCCTTGACAGCCGCCAAGAGACCCAGTACTTC.

The chain uses TRBV11-2 and TRBJ2-7, with TRBD2 identical over 10 bases. Germline values: CDR1 SGHAT, CDR2 FQNNGV. After removal of 11 bases from V and 4 bases from J, the junction contained 11 bases not matched to a gene. CDR3 length equals 14 residues. The CDR3 region is CALSPASGSYEQYF. DNA of the CDR3: TGTGCCCTTTCCCCGGCTAGCGGGAGTTACGAGCAGTACTTC.

The CDR3 spells CASSPRAAGPSYEQYF. The CDR3 region has the DNA TGTGCCAGCAGCCCCCGGGCAGCGGGGCCCTCCTACGAGCAGTACTTC. The rearrangement links TRBV9 to TRBJ2-7; 7 nucleotides align to TRBD2. In germline, CDR1 is SGDLS, CDR2 YYNGEE. This CDR3 comprises 16 residues. V lost 4 bases to trimming and J lost 0 bases; unmatched junction nucleotides: 10.

The rearrangement joins TRBV27 to TRBJ2-7; D is perhaps TRBD2 (6 bases). Trimming shortened V by 5 bases and J by 3 bases, and 20 bases separated the two germline ends. The CDR3 sequence is 16 residues long. From germline, CDR1 is MNHEY and CDR2 SMNVEV (reference sequence). CDR3 in amino acids: CASSLGGGTLLYEQYF. The CDR3 DNA follows: TGTGCCAGCAGTCTGGGTGGAGGGACCCTCCTCTACGAGCAGTACTTC.

This rearrangement joins TRBV10-1 to TRBJ1-1; no firm D call. V lost 7 bases and J 3 bases, leaving 12 bases between the germline ends. The CDR3 totals 13 residues. The germline gives CDR1 WNHNN, CDR2 SYGVQD (reference sequence). CDR3 sequence (DNA): TGCGCCAGCAAAAAAGAGGATGACACTGAAGCTTTCTTT. It is translated as CASKKEDDTEAFF.

This sequence joins TRBV10-2 and TRBJ2-2, with 9 nucleotides matching TRBD2. V shed 6 bases and J 1 base; nucleotides not matched to a gene: 3. The CDR3 sequence is 15 residues long. From germline, CDR1 is WSHSY and CDR2 SAAADI. CDR3 bases: TGCGCCAGCAGAGTGACTAGCGGGAACACCGGGGAGCTGTTTTTT. Translated, it gives CASRVTSGNTGELFF.

This chain joins TRBV18 and TRBJ2-7, with 7 bases aligning to TRBD2. This CDR3 is 15 amino acids long. The junction had 7 bases not matched to a gene; V was cut back by 0 bases and J by 5 bases. CDR1 and CDR2 (germline): KGHSH, LQKENI. CDR3 bases: TGTGCCAGCTCACCACCGGTGACTAGCATCCACGAGCAGTACTTC. Its translation is CASSPPVTSIHEQYF.

The chain is built from TRBV19 and TRBJ2-3, with 7 positions matching TRBD1. CDR1 is LNHDA, CDR2 SQIVND, per germline (reference sequence). V trimming: 5 bases; J trimming: 4 bases; junction bases outside the gene matches: 6. CDR3 length: 14 amino acids. CDR3 bases: TGTGCCAGTAGTGCAAACAGGGGCGCAGATACGCAGTATTTT. Its protein product is CASSANRGADTQYF. The full variable domain, rest sourced from reference TRBV19 and TRBJ2-3, is DGGITQSPKYLFRKEGQNVTLSCEQNLNHDAMYWYRQDPGQGLRLIYYSQIVNDFQKGDIAEGYSVSREKKESFPLTVTSAQKNPTAFYLCASSANRGADTQYFGPGTRLTVL.

This clone was counted a few times. The chain is built from TRBV9 and TRBJ2-7; D is unresolved. CDR1 SGDLS and CDR2 YYNGEE come from the germline V gene. CDR3 size: 14 residues. The ends were cut back, 4 bases at V and 3 bases at J, with 14 bases in the middle. The CDR3, as DNA: TGTGCCAGCAGCTCCGACGGGTTAAGCTACGAGCAGTACTTC. Protein product: CASSSDGLSYEQYF.

This clone was found once. The chain links TRBV11-2 to TRBJ1-5, with D maybe TRBD1 (5 bases). Trimming took off 1 base at V and 4 bases at J, with 8 bases between the two ends. The germline CDR1 and CDR2 sequences are SGHAT and FQNNGV. The CDR3 is 14 amino acids. CDR3 nucleotides: TGTGCCAGCAGCTTAGGGGGCTGGAATCAGCCCCAGCATTTT. Protein sequence: CASSLGGWNQPQHF.